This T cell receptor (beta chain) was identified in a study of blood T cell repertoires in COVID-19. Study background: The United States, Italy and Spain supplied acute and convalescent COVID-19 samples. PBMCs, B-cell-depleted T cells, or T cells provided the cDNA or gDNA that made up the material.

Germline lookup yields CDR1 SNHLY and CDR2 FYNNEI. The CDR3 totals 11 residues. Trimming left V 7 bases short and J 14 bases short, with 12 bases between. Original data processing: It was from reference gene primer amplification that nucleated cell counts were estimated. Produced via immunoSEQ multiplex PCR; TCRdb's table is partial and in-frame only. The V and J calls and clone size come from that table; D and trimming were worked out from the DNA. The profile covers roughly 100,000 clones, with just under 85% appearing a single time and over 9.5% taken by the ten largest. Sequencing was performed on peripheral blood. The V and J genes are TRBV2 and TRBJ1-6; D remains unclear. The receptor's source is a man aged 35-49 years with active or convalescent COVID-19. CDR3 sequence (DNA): TGTGCCAGCAAGGCGGAATGGTCCCTCCACTTT. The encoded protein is CASKAEWSLHF.